Presented here are 2 T cell receptor beta chains from one specimen sequenced in a study of shared clonotypes between healthy human individuals. Some clones are missing from TCRdb's copy, which holds only in-frame ones; the method was immunoSEQ multiplex PCR. The sample has some 1 million clones; about 70% are singletons. Sequencing was done on a sample of memory CD4+ T cells sorted from blood. Subset noted: CD45RA-negative fraction. The source of these receptors is a young man in good health.

This clone was seen a few times. The CDR3 reads CASSTTGITDTQYF. CDR3 nucleotides: TGCGCCAGCAGTACGACCGGGATCACAGATACGCAGTATTTT. This rearrangement joins TRBV10-2 to TRBJ2-3, with D possibly being TRBD2 (5 bases). V lost 5 bases and J 2 bases, leaving 11 bases between the germline ends. Germline CDR1 reads WSHSY; CDR2 reads SAAADI. CDR3 length equals 14 residues.

The chain uses TRBV2 and TRBJ2-1, with 9 bases identical to TRBD1. The V segment lost 7 bases and the J segment 5 bases; nucleotides outside the gene matches: 6. This CDR3 has 14 residues. CDR1 and CDR2 from the germline V gene are SNHLY and FYNNEI. In DNA form, the CDR3 reads TGTGCCAGCACCCAGGACAGGGGAAACAATGAGCAGTTCTTC. Amino acids: CASTQDRGNNEQFF. Combining the CDR3 with reference TRBV2 and TRBJ2-1 gives the whole variable domain EPEVTQTPSHQVTQMGQEVILRCVPISNHLYFYWYRQILGQKVEFLVSFYNNEISEKSEIFDDQFSVERPDGSNFTLKIRSTKLEDSAMYFCASTQDRGNNEQFFGPGTRLTVL.